This TCR beta chain was captured in a study of a mutant IDH1 vaccine in newly diagnosed glioma. Assay used: immunoSEQ multiplex PCR; TCRdb lists only in-frame clones, some missing. The table shows 80,000 to 100,000 clones, with over 75% occurring only once. This clone turned up a few times. This CDR3 comprises 13 residues. Trimming cost V 2 bases and J 1 base, with 8 bases left between them. Germline CDR1 SQVTM, CDR2 ANQGSEA. The time point is: baseline, week 1 (first vaccination visit). Treatment here: pre-vaccination baseline after standard-of-care therapy. The source was PBMCs, collected from a glioma patient treated with radiotherapy, temozolomide or both. The gene calls are TRBV29-1 and TRBJ1-1; D is uncertain. The sequence derives from a man in his forties with glioma. Some clones in this sample may be carry-over from other donors' samples. The CDR3 DNA sequence: TGCAGCGTTGAATTGGGGAGGAACACTGAAGCTTTCTTT. This gives the protein CSVELGRNTEAFF.